Listed below are T cell receptor beta chains from one sample, sequenced in a study of shared clonotypes between healthy human individuals. Generated by immunoSEQ multiplex PCR, the TCRdb table keeps only in-frame clones and is missing some. The sample has millions of clones; roughly 94% are singletons. Source material: naive CD4+ T cells sorted from blood. These receptors came from a man between 18 and 29 years old in good health. Both conserved end residues are part of each CDR3. The order of the fields is V gene, J gene, D gene, CDR3 protein, CDR3 DNA. A D gene is named only where the DNA matches it firmly.

TRBV2	TRBJ2-1	.	CASSELSSANNEQFF	TGTGCCAGCAGTGAGTTGAGTAGCGCCAACAATGAGCAGTTCTTC
TRBV5-1	TRBJ2-3	.	CASSGAGLPTDTQYF	TGCGCCAGCTCGGGGGCGGGACTCCCTACAGATACGCAGTATTTT
TRBV2	TRBJ2-7	TRBD2	CASSETSGVGYF	TGTGCCAGCAGTGAGACTAGCGGGGTGGGATACTTC
TRBV21-1	TRBJ2-7	.	CASSSQGLVAYEQYF	TGTGCCAGCAGCTCACAGGGGTTGGTCGCCTACGAGCAGTACTTC
TRBV7-2	TRBJ2-3	TRBD2	CASRKGGDTQYF	TGTGCCAGCAGGAAGGGAGGGGATACGCAGTATTTT
TRBV10-3	TRBJ1-3	TRBD1	CAISGQGLDTIYF	TGTGCCATCAGCGGACAGGGTCTTGACACCATATATTTT
TRBV11-3	TRBJ2-7	.	CASAVWSSGYEQYF	TGTGCCAGCGCCGTCTGGAGTAGCGGCTACGAGCAGTACTTC
TRBV10-3	TRBJ2-3	.	CAIRNRAIGADTQYF	TGTGCCATCAGAAATCGGGCCATCGGGGCAGATACGCAGTATTTT
TRBV4-3	TRBJ1-2	.	CASSQDWGQGYGYTF	TGCGCCAGCAGCCAGGATTGGGGGCAGGGCTATGGCTACACCTTC
TRBV5-4	TRBJ1-2	TRBD1	CASSLKQGWDGYTF	TGTGCCAGCAGCTTGAAACAGGGGTGGGATGGCTACACCTTC
TRBV30	TRBJ1-1	TRBD1	CASTTGGSQAFF	TGTGCCTCTACGACAGGGGGTTCCCAAGCTTTCTTT
TRBV7-6	TRBJ1-1	.	CASSPGPLNTEAFF	TGTGCCAGCAGCCCCGGTCCCCTGAACACTGAAGCTTTCTTT
TRBV9	TRBJ2-1	.	CASSVAGLNNEQFF	TGTGCCAGCAGCGTAGCCGGACTAAACAATGAGCAGTTCTTC
TRBV7-2	TRBJ2-2	TRBD2	CASSLKVAGGLNTGELFF	TGTGCCAGCAGCTTAAAAGTAGCGGGAGGCCTGAACACCGGGGAGCTGTTTTTT
TRBV9	TRBJ2-7	TRBD1	CASSPRQGTYEQYF	TGTGCCAGCAGCCCTCGACAGGGCACCTACGAGCAGTACTTC
TRBV7-2	TRBJ2-7	TRBD2	CASSSPGSGASYEQYF	TGTGCCAGCAGCTCCCCAGGCAGCGGGGCTTCCTACGAGCAGTACTTC